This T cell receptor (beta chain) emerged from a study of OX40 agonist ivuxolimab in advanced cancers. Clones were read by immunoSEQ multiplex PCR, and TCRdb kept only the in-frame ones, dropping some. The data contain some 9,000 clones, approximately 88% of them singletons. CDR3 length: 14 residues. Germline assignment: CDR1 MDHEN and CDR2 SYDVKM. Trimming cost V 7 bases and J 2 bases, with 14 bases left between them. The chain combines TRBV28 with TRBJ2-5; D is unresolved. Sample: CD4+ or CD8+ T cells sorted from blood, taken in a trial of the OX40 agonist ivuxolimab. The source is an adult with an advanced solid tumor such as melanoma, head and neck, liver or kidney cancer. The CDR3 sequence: CASKPRQVQETQYF. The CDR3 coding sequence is TGTGCCAGCAAACCTAGGCAGGTGCAAGAGACCCAGTACTTC.